Following are 25 T cell receptor beta chains from one sample sequenced in a study of T cells after yellow fever vaccination. TCRdb re-called the 5' RACE reads with MiXCR, one entry per CDR3 protein. Of about 240,000 distinct CDR3 sequences in the sample, 6.9% are singletons; the top ten hold more than 0.8%. The sample consisted of CD4+ T cells sorted from PBMCs, taken 15 days after the yellow fever booster vaccination. These receptors came from a man aged 25-45 years who received the YFV17D yellow fever vaccine.

V gene TRBV12-3 or TRBV12-4 combines with J gene TRBJ2-3; D might be TRBD2 (6 bases). V was shortened by 5 bases and J by 10 bases, with 13 bases between the two germline ends. This CDR3 comprises 12 residues. The CDR3 region has the DNA TGTGCCAGCAGTCCCCTCGGGGGACCGCAGTATTTT. As protein: CASSPLGGPQYF.

There are a few counts of this clonotype. The rearrangement links TRBV10-2 to TRBJ2-5; the D call may be TRBD1 or TRBD2 (5 bases each). The length of the CDR3 is 13 residues. Germline V gene sequence: CDR1 WSHSY, CDR2 SAAADI. Deletions cut 2 bases from V and 7 bases from J, with 11 bases between. The DNA of the CDR3 is TGCGCCAGCAGTGAGGAACCTGGGGGGACCCAGTACTTC. It yields the protein CASSEEPGGTQYF.

This chain connects TRBV29-1 to TRBJ2-7, with D possibly being TRBD2 (6 bases). This CDR3 contains 13 residues. Looked up from germline, CDR1 is SQVTM and CDR2 is ANQGSEA. V lost 3 bases and J lost 6, with 15 bases in between. CDR3 region: CSVEGGPTGEQYF. For the CDR3, the DNA is TGCAGCGTTGAGGGGGGACCCACCGGCGAGCAGTACTTC.

This clonotype was found many times. The CDR3 region is CASSIQFTSGELFF. DNA for the CDR3: TGTGCCAGTAGTATTCAGTTCACCAGCGGGGAGCTGTTTTTT. The chain joins TRBV19 to TRBJ2-2; D not resolved. The germline V gene has CDR1 LNHDA and CDR2 SQIVND (reference sequence). The CDR3 consists of 14 residues. The V gene lost 3 bases and the J gene lost 7 bases, with 12 bases spanning the gap.

The rearrangement joins TRBV29-1 to TRBJ2-1, with D perhaps TRBD2 (6 bases). CDR1 and CDR2 from the germline V gene are SQVTM and ANQGSEA. The length of the CDR3 is 11 residues. Trimming pared 8 bases from V and 10 bases from J, leaving 15 bases between. The CDR3 coding sequence is TGCAGCACAAAGGAGGGACCCGAGCAGTTCTTC. This codes for CSTKEGPEQFF.

This clonotype was counted at least ten times. The chain combines TRBV18 with TRBJ2-3; weak D call: TRBD1 (6 bases). There are 14 residues in the CDR3. Germline V gene sequence: CDR1 KGHSH, CDR2 LQKENI. V dropped 3 bases and J dropped 6 bases, with 13 bases sitting between them. In nucleotides, the CDR3 is TGTGCCAGCTCACCGACAGGAGCAGCGGATACGCAGTATTTT. It encodes CASSPTGAADTQYF.

The gene calls are TRBV14 and TRBJ2-2; D unclear. Trimming removed 1 base at V and 7 bases at J, with 13 bases between. The CDR3 loop spans 15 amino acids. Germline loops: CDR1 SGHDN, CDR2 FVKESK. The CDR3: CASSQARTARGELFF. In nucleotides, the CDR3 is TGTGCCAGCAGCCAAGCCAGGACCGCCCGCGGGGAGCTGTTTTTT.

This clonotype was picked up a small number of times. V usage is TRBV7-9 and J usage is TRBJ2-2; 8 positions match TRBD1. Germline CDR1 SEHNR, CDR2 FQNEAQ (reference sequence). This CDR3 region has 15 residues. Unmatched junction bases numbered 4, after V lost 2 bases and J lost 5 bases. The CDR3 DNA reads as TGTGCCAGCAGCTTATCCCGGACAGGGACCGGGGAGCTGTTTTTT. It codes for CASSLSRTGTGELFF.

The V and J genes are TRBV5-1 and TRBJ2-5; TRBD1 agrees at 7 bases. Germline V gene data show CDR1 as SGHRS and CDR2 as YFSETQ. The CDR3 sequence is 13 residues long. V shed 9 bases, J shed 4 bases, and the junction held 9 bases outside the gene matches. This CDR3 reads CATTGQPGETQYF. CDR3 in DNA: TGCGCCACTACGGGACAGCCAGGAGAGACCCAGTACTTC.

In this sample, this clonotype turned up many times. This rearrangement joins TRBV29-1 to TRBJ2-6; D unclear. Germline loops: CDR1 SQVTM, CDR2 ANQGSEA. CDR3 length: 12 residues. The ends were cut back, 7 bases at V and 4 bases at J, with 8 bases in the middle. The CDR3 protein is CSAGRGANVLTF. The CDR3 bases are TGCAGCGCGGGTAGGGGGGCCAACGTCCTGACTTTC.

This clonotype has at least ten counts. The chain employs TRBV12-3 or TRBV12-4 and TRBJ2-1, with TRBD2 identical over 13 bases. V lost 5 bases to trimming and J lost 8 bases; unmatched junction nucleotides: 6. This CDR3 is 15 amino acids long. Here the CDR3 reads CASSPGLAGIDEQFF. In nucleotides, the CDR3 is TGTGCCAGCAGTCCGGGACTAGCGGGAATTGATGAGCAGTTCTTC.

V usage is TRBV7-2 and J usage is TRBJ2-2; 8 bases fit TRBD2. The CDR3 has 15 amino acids. In germline, CDR1 is SGHTA, CDR2 FQGNSA. After removal of 5 bases from V and 6 bases from J, the junction contained 8 bases not matched to a gene. CDR3 in amino acids: CASSPLAGWAGELFF. The CDR3 nucleotides are TGTGCCAGCAGCCCCTTAGCGGGATGGGCCGGGGAGCTGTTTTTT.

This clonotype turned up a few times. The CDR3: CASSYSGTGGSSYEQYF. The CDR3, as DNA: TGTGCCAGCAGTTACTCGGGCACCGGGGGAAGCTCCTACGAGCAGTACTTC. V usage is TRBV6-5 and J usage is TRBJ2-7; TRBD2 is a possible D gene (6 bases). Germline CDR1 and CDR2: MNHEY and SVGAGI. The CDR3 consists of 17 residues. Deletions cut 0 bases from V and 0 bases from J, with 15 bases between.

This clonotype was picked up many times. The chain combines TRBV5-1 with TRBJ2-7, with 8 nucleotides matching TRBD2. Germline lookup yields CDR1 SGHRS and CDR2 YFSETQ. J lost 7 bases, V lost 4 bases, and 10 bases had no gene match. The CDR3 extends over 14 amino acids. CDR3 amino acids: CASSLQRESYEQYF. CDR3 bases: TGCGCCAGCAGCCTCCAGCGGGAGTCTTATGAGCAGTACTTC.

CDR3 protein: CASSLPPYTYGYTF. The CDR3 nucleotides are TGTGCCAGCAGCTTACCTCCGTACACCTATGGCTACACCTTC. V gene TRBV5-6 combines with J gene TRBJ1-2, with D hard to call. V was trimmed by 2 bases and J by 4 bases, leaving 12 bases between them. This CDR3 region has 14 residues. Germline V lookup: CDR1 SGHDT, CDR2 YYEEEE.

The CDR3 protein is CASSAGVPDTQYF. The CDR3 nucleotides are TGTGCCAGCAGCGCGGGAGTACCAGATACGCAGTATTTT. The V and J genes are TRBV9 and TRBJ2-3, with TRBD2 as a possible D gene (6 bases). Looked up from germline, CDR1 is SGDLS and CDR2 is YYNGEE. The V end was cut by 3 bases, the J end by 4 bases, with 9 bases between. The CDR3 covers 13 residues. The whole variable domain, filled in from reference TRBV9 and TRBJ2-3, reads DSGVTQTPKHLITATGQRVTLRCSPRSGDLSVYWYQQSLDQGLQFLIQYYNGEERAKGNILERFSAQQFPDLHSELNLSSLELGDSALYFCASSAGVPDTQYFGPGTRLTVL.

This clonotype has only a few counts. The chain recombines TRBV20-1 with TRBJ2-7; D uncertain. This CDR3 spans 15 amino acids. V lost 0 bases and J 2 bases, leaving 14 bases between the germline ends. CDR1 and CDR2 from the germline V gene are DFQATT and SNEGSKA (reference sequence). CDR3 in DNA: TGCAGTGCTAGAGAAAGTCCGGGCCCTACCTACGAGCAGTACTTC. Residues: CSARESPGPTYEQYF.

This clonotype was observed at least ten times. The chain has TRBV9 and TRBJ1-1, with unresolved D. Germline CDR1 SGDLS, CDR2 YYNGEE. The CDR3 has 14 amino acids. The V end was cut by 0 bases, the J end by 3 bases, with 9 bases between. CDR3 protein: CASSVAPRDTEAFF. In nucleotides, the CDR3 is TGTGCCAGCAGCGTAGCCCCCCGCGACACTGAAGCTTTCTTT.

This clonotype was seen at least ten times. Here the CDR3 DNA reads TGTGCCAGCAGCTTGAAAGGCGGTGGACTGTATACCGGGGAGCTGTTTTTT. Its protein is CASSLKGGGLYTGELFF. V usage is TRBV11-2 and J usage is TRBJ2-2; D is perhaps TRBD2 (5 bases). The ends were cut back, 3 bases at V and 5 bases at J, with 19 bases in the middle. The CDR3 runs to 17 residues. CDR1 SGHAT and CDR2 FQNNGV come from the germline V gene.

The chain is built from TRBV29-1 and TRBJ2-5; TRBD2 matches 7 bases. J was trimmed by 7 bases and V by 2 bases; bases with no gene match: 13. There are 15 residues in the CDR3. The germline gives CDR1 SQVTM, CDR2 ANQGSEA. The DNA for the CDR3 is TGCAGCGTTGAAAGGGGAGGGGAAAAAATTGCGACCCAGTACTTC. Protein: CSVERGGEKIATQYF.

The sample holds a few counts of this clonotype. The rearrangement uses TRBV20-1 and TRBJ2-7; D gene uncertain. Germline CDR1 is DFQATT and CDR2 is SNEGSKA (reference sequence). Trimming shortened V by 1 base and J by 3 bases, and 13 bases separated the two germline ends. This CDR3 spans 14 amino acids. Written as DNA, the CDR3 is TGCAGTGCTAGAGGACGACAAACCGACTACGAGCAGTACTTC. This sequence encodes CSARGRQTDYEQYF.

The V and J genes are TRBV18 and TRBJ2-3; 8 bases fit TRBD2. The CDR3 sequence is 14 residues long. CDR1 KGHSH and CDR2 LQKENI come from the germline V gene. V lost 8 bases and J lost 0; bases outside the gene matches: 4. CDR3 coding DNA: TGTGCCAGCCATACTAGCGGCAGCACAGATACGCAGTATTTT. Protein product: CASHTSGSTDTQYF.

The chain couples TRBV7-3 to TRBJ2-2; the D is unclear. Germline lookup yields CDR1 SGHTA and CDR2 FQGTGA. V shed 6 bases and J shed 5 bases, with 10 bases lying between them. The CDR3 covers 13 residues. CDR3 DNA: TGTGCCAGCAGTCCTGAGCCTACCGGGGAGCTGTTTTTT. Its protein product is CASSPEPTGELFF.

This clonotype has just a few counts. This chain joins TRBV10-3 and TRBJ2-3, with D possibly matching TRBD2 (6 bases). Germline V gives CDR1 ENHRY, CDR2 SYGVKD. Trimming took off 5 bases at V and 4 bases at J, with 10 bases between the two ends. The CDR3 extends over 13 amino acids. This CDR3 is CAISREFADTQYF. DNA of the CDR3: TGTGCCATCAGTCGGGAGTTCGCAGATACGCAGTATTTT.

This clonotype was counted a few times. This chain joins TRBV6-6 and TRBJ2-3; 9 nucleotides line up with TRBD2. The CDR3 spans 12 residues. J was trimmed by 5 bases and V by 8 bases; bases with no gene match: 2. CDR1 is MNHNY and CDR2 is SVGAGI in the germline V gene (reference sequence). CDR3 in amino acids: CASLLAGDTQYF. In DNA form, the CDR3 reads TGTGCCAGCTTACTAGCGGGAGATACGCAGTATTTT.